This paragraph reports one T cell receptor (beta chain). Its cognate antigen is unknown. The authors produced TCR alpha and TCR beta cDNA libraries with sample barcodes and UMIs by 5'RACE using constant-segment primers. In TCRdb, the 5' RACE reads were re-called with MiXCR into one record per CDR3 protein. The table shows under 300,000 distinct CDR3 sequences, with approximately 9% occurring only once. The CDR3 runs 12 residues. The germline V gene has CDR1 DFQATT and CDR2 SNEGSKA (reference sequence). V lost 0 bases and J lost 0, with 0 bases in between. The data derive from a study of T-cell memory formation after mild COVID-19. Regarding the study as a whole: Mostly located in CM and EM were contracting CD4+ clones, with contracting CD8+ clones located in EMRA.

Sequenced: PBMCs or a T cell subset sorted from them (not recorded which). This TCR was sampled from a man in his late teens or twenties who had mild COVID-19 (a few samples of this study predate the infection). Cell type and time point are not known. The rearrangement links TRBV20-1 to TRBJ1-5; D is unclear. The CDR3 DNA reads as TGCAGTGCTAGAGATAGCAATCAGCCCCAGCATTTT. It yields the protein CSARDSNQPQHF.